The T cell receptor beta chain described here comes from a study of blood T cell repertoires in COVID-19. The germline V gene encodes CDR1 PRHDT and CDR2 FYEKMQ (reference sequence). The CDR3 is 15 amino acids. V was cut by 4 bases and J by 0 bases, with 12 bases left in between. Sequenced by immunoSEQ multiplex PCR; TCRdb stores in-frame clones only, minus some. This table holds 250,000 to 350,000 clones, about nine tenths found once. V usage is TRBV13 and J usage is TRBJ1-1, with no clear D. Sequenced: peripheral blood. The TCR sequence derives from a man between 18 and 35 years old with active or convalescent COVID-19. The CDR3 reads CASSSLGPMNTEAFF. DNA of the CDR3: TGTGCCAGCAGCTCACTAGGACCTATGAACACTGAAGCTTTCTTT.